The sequence of this TCR beta chain was determined in a study of shared clonotypes between healthy human individuals (TCRdb year 2020). Study-wide context: The cohort comprised two women and a few men aged 18 to 49 years. To estimate repertoire size and how much clonotypes are shared between individuals, the study performed deep sequencing of blood TCR repertoires from about five healthy adults. Per donor, leukapheresis produced somewhere between about 0.85 and 10 billion PBMCs. For each donor, three plates each were used for CD4 naive and CD4 memory, two plates were used for CD8 naive, and one plate was used for CD8 memory. Different laboratories and diverse techniques were used to prepare libraries and sequence TCR repertoires, to increase sequencing depth and limit assay-specific biases.

V drops 1 base and J drops 2 bases, leaving 20 bases in between. Via the germline V gene, CDR1 is MGHDK and CDR2 SYGVNS. The CDR3 has 18 amino acids, counting the end cysteine and phenylalanine. Only the CDR3 region is kept as DNA, spanning 54 bases read in frame from base 1. Concerning this clone: It has no known antigen specificity. Base qualities are not at hand, and no much larger clone is one base apart.

Here is what the overall study found, with its caveats: Compared with non-shared clonotypes, clonotypes shared by all four sorted-subset donors had higher generation probabilities. Pairwise subsampling indicated that sequencing depth was expected to affect the degree of clonotype sharing among donors. Rarefaction of sorted-subset datasets indicated incomplete sequencing despite the large sequencing depth. Across four donors, about 4.5% of naive CD4, 3% to 4% of naive CD8, 2% to 2.5% of memory CD4, and 0.4% of memory CD8 clonotypes were shared. Sampling was restricted to blood, and TCR repertoires in tissue are likely to differ from TCR repertoires in blood. The genetic and exposure-history diversity represented was limited by the small number of donors. Larger estimated clonotype richness was generally found for naive subsets than for memory subsets.

CD8 naive samples consisted of CD45RO-negative cells that were positively selected for CCR7, yielding a CD45RA+CCR7+ population without TemRA cells. The donors were healthy, HIV-negative adults with no recently reported acute infections or vaccinations. All donors were Caucasian adults living in Nashville, Tennessee, USA. Blood was collected by leukapheresis, and PBMCs were isolated by Ficoll-Histopaque density gradient centrifugation and then cryopreserved in liquid nitrogen vapor phase. Purity and quantity of every magnetically sorted T cell population were checked by analytical flow cytometry. From each sorted fraction, genomic DNA was isolated and quantified by UV absorbance on a Nanodrop 2000c. Using the deep immunoSEQ assay, TCR CDR3 regions were amplified from genomic DNA by multiplex PCR. Genomic DNA extracted from each cell subset was distributed evenly over all wells of several immunoSEQ 96-well plates, and each plate served as one replicate. For sorted subsets, each replicate PCR was loaded with 200 ng genomic DNA, equivalent to some 27,000 T cell genomes. The purified libraries were quantified using a Qubit 3.0 fluorometer, sized with a Bioanalyzer 2100, and then quantified again using the KAPA Library Quantification kit. Each immunoSEQ 96-well plate was sequenced on its own single-read 150-cycle Illumina NextSeq 550 flow cell. The authors' pipeline ran thus. Because only junctional sequences without quality scores were contained in the immunoSEQ output, filtering matching that applied to full-length reads could not be performed. To assign V/J genes and CDR3, sequences were annotated using PyIR, a Python wrapper for IgBLAST v1.9, with IMGT germline references. Any read was removed if the V/J assignment was weak (E-value above 1e-6), the CDR3 was missing, or the read contained stop codons, out-of-frame junctions, or ambiguous translated residues. V3J clonotypes were defined as sequences sharing an identical inferred V gene, J gene, and CDR3 amino acid sequence. Percentage overlap between repertoires was computed as shared unique clonotypes divided by the size of the smaller repertoire. Repertoire richness was assessed with RTK rarefaction, the Chao1 estimator, and Recon v2.1 estimates of unobserved clonotypes. OLGA was used to compute generation probabilities for all TCRbeta clonotypes that the gDNA method yielded from several donors. Here the immuneACCESS table is served through TCRdb, limited to in-frame sequences with V and J called. Missing clones are a known gap in these copies; in checked studies unresolved V genes cover under half, and the rest lacks a known reason. V and J calls and clone size are as listed in that table; D and trimming were resolved from the DNA. Recorded for this sample are about 1.9 million clones; over 85% of them occurred a single time. The ten top clones hold under 2% of the sample.

The rearranged segments are TRBV25-1 and TRBJ1-1, with the D segment identity uncertain. This TCR came from a man younger than 30 in good health. Some clones in this sample may be carry-over from other donors' samples. Sample: naive CD8+ T cells from PBMCs. What the cell subset or site label conveys for this sample: CD45RA+CCR7+. This receptor carries the CDR3 CASSESAWVGRSNTEAFF. The nucleotide sequence reads as follows: TGTGCCAGCAGTGAATCGGCGTGGGTAGGACGCTCCAACACTGAAGCTTTCTTT.